Here is one TCR beta chain with its context. As yet, its antigen is unknown. This CDR3 region has 14 residues. Trimming removed 2 bases at V and 3 bases at J, with 10 bases between. Germline V lookup: CDR1 SGHDT, CDR2 YYEEEE. These data originate in a study of CD8+ T cells in alopecia areata. Broader study findings: Having just one nonresponder leaves the connection between baseline CD8+ expansion and response unresolved. Scalp clonality and expanded CD8+ clones among the top 100 showed significant decreases with tofacitinib.

Investigators isolated RNA and reverse transcribed it into cDNA to act as the sequencing template. Method: immunoSEQ multiplex PCR; TCRdb's copy keeps in-frame clones and lacks some. The table records about 140,000 clones, 85% to 90% of them present only once. Regarding treatment: oral pan-JAK inhibitor, 5-10 mg twice daily. This material consisted of CD8+ T cells sorted from blood, taken at week 4, from a patient treated with tofacitinib. This TCR was sampled from a human donor with alopecia areata. The V call is TRBV5-6, the J call TRBJ2-3; D is possibly TRBD1 (5 bases). CDR3 sequence reads: CASSLGVATDTQYF. The CDR3 nucleotides are TGTGCCAGCAGCTTAGGGGTGGCGACAGATACGCAGTATTTT.